This T cell receptor (beta chain) was sequenced in a study of cytotoxic CD8 clonotypes in ibrutinib-treated CLL. Across the study: The cohort had 10 to 11 relapsed/refractory and 15 treatment-naive patients, around 18 IGHV unmutated. A median around 12 months of treatment, range 6 to 36, preceded the collection of response samples. General study results and limits: The times at which samples were taken varied between sustained-remission and progressing patients.

Using immunoSEQ multiplex PCR, the repertoire was profiled, and TCRdb retains in-frame clones only, with some absent. The sample lists 100,000 to 150,000 clones, 80% to 90% occurring once. Notes on this clone: What it binds is not known.

The sequence was collected from a human donor with chronic lymphocytic leukemia. The sample here was PBMCs, taken after 24 months of ibrutinib treatment.

The CDR3 here is CASSPTTGRTTYEQYF. The CDR3 coding sequence is TGTGCCAGCAGCCCCACGACAGGGAGAACGACATACGAGCAGTACTTC. This sequence joins TRBV5-6 and TRBJ2-7; 7 nucleotides agree with TRBD1. The CDR3 covers 16 residues. In germline, CDR1 is SGHDT, CDR2 YYEEEE. After removal of 4 bases from V and 4 bases from J, the junction contained 14 bases not matched to a gene.